This T cell receptor (beta chain) was recovered during a study of identical twins. Study outcomes and limitations: The study found weaker excess twin sharing in beta out-of-frame sequences. Carriage of fewer insertions was seen in abundant cord blood beta clonotypes, whereas memory repertoires showed none. Models predicted less out-of-frame TCR alpha sharing in monozygotic twins than was found.

TCRdb redid the calling of the 5' RACE reads with MiXCR, one entry per CDR3 protein. Here the sample spans 200,000 to 250,000 distinct CDR3 sequences, roughly 7.1% being singletons. The CDR3 extends over 13 amino acids. V lost 5 bases and J 8 bases, leaving 13 bases between the germline ends. Germline V lookup: CDR1 MNHEY, CDR2 SMNVEV (reference sequence). This clonotype came up a few times. Its matching antigen is unknown. These data are also associated with another study on T cells expressing NK-cell markers.

Material for sequencing was CD8+ T cells sorted from blood. The origin of this receptor is a woman under 30 in good health. The V and J genes are TRBV27 and TRBJ1-3, with D possibly matching TRBD1 (5 bases). DNA of the CDR3: TGTGCCAGCAGTCTCGGGCAGGGATACACCATATATTTT. Its protein product is CASSLGQGYTIYF.